Sequencing of this T cell receptor (beta chain) was carried out in a study of cytomegalovirus exposure and HLA in healthy donors. The CDR3 length is 16 residues. Trimming removed 4 bases from V and 5 bases from J, with 21 bases in between. The germline V gene encodes CDR1 SGHDT and CDR2 YYEEEE. A multiplex PCR was run with 60 Vbeta primers and 13 Jbeta primers. Sequencing used immunoSEQ multiplex PCR; TCRdb keeps in-frame clones, though not all of them. The table lists about 170,000 clones, approximately 70% of them singletons. This sequence originates from a man aged 35 to 55 in good health and CMV-seropositive. This rearrangement joins TRBV5-6 to TRBJ2-5; D is perhaps TRBD1 (5 bases). Sequenced input: PBMCs. In DNA, the CDR3 is TGTGCCAGCAGCCCCTTCAAGACAGACACGTGGGAGACCCAGTACTTC. Protein sequence: CASSPFKTDTWETQYF.